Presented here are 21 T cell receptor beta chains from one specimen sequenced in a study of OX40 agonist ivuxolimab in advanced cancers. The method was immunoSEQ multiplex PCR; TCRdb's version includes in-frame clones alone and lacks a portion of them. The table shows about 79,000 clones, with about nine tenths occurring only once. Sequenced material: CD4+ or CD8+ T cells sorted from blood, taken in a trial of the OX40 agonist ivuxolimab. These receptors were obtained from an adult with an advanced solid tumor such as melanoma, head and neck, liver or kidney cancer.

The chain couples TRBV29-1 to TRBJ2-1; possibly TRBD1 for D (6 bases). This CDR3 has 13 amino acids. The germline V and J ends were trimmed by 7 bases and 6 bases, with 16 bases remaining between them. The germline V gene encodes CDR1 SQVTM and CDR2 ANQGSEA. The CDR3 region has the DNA TGCAGCGGTCAGGGGATGTGGGGCAATGAGCAGTTCTTC. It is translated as CSGQGMWGNEQFF.

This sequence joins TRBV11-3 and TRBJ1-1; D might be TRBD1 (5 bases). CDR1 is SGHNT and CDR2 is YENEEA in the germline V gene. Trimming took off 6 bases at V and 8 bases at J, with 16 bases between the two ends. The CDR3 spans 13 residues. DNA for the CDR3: TGTGCCAGCAGGGCGAAGAGGGACTCGGAAGCTTTCTTT. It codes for CASRAKRDSEAFF.

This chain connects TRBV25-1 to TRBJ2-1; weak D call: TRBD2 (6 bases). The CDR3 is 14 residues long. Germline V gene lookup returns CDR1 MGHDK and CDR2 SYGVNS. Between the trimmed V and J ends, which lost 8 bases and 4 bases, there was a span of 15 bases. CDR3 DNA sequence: TGTGCCAGCTCCGAAGACGGGAGTTACAATGAGCAGTTCTTC. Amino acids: CASSEDGSYNEQFF.

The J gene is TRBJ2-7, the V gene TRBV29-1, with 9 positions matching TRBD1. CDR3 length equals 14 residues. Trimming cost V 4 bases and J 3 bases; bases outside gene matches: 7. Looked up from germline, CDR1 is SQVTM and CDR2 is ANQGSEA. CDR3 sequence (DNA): TGCAGCGTTGCCGGACAGGGGATAGGCTACGAGCAGTACTTC. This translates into CSVAGQGIGYEQYF.

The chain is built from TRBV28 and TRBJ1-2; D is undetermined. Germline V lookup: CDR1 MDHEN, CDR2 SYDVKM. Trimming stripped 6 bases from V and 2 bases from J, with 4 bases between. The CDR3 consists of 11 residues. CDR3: CASRRNYGYTF. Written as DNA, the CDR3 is TGTGCCAGCAGGCGGAACTATGGCTACACCTTC.

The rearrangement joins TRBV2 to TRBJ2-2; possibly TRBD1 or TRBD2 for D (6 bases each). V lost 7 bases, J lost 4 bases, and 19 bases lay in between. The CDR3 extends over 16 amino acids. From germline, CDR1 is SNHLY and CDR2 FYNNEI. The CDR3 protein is CASTRRGAQTTGELFF. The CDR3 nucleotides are TGTGCCAGCACGCGGAGGGGGGCCCAGACCACCGGGGAGCTGTTTTTT.

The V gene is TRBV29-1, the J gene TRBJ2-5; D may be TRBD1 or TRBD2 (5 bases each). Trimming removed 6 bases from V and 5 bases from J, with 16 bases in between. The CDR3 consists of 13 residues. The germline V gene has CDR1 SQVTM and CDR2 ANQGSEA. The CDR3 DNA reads TGCAGCGTCCCGCTCCAGGGCGGGGAGACCCAGTACTTC. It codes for CSVPLQGGETQYF.

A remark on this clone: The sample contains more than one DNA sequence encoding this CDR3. The CDR3 nucleotides are TGTGCCAGCAGCTTTGGACAGGGGAGTGAAAAACTGTTTTTT. It specifies CASSFGQGSEKLFF. V gene TRBV5-6 combines with J gene TRBJ1-4; the match to TRBD1 covers 9 bases. Germline V gene data show CDR1 as SGHDT and CDR2 as YYEEEE. The CDR3 has 14 amino acids. J gave up 7 bases and V 2 bases, and 3 bases lay outside the gene matches.

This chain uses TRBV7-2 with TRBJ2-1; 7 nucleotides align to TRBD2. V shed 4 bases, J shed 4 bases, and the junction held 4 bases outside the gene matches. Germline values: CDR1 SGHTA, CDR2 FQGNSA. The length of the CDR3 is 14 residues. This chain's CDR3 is CASSSRAGYNEQFF. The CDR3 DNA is TGTGCCAGCAGCTCACGAGCGGGGTACAATGAGCAGTTCTTC.

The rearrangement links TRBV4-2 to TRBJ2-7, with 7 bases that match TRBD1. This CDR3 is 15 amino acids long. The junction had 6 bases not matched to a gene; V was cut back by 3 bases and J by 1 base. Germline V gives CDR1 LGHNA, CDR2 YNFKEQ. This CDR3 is CASSQAPGQSYEQYF. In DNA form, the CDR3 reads TGTGCCAGCAGCCAGGCGCCGGGACAGTCCTACGAGCAGTACTTC.

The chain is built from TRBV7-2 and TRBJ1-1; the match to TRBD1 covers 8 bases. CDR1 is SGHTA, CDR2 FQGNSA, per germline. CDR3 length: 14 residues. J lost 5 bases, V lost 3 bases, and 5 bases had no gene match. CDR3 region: CASSFFDRGTEAFF. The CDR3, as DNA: TGTGCCAGCAGCTTTTTCGACAGGGGTACTGAAGCTTTCTTT.

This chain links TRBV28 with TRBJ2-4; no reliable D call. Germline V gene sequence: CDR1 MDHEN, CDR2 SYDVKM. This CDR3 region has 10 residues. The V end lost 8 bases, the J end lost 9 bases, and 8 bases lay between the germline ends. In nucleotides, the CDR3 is TGTGCCAGCTCCTCAGGCATTCAGTACTTC. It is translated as CASSSGIQYF.

The CDR3 loop reads CASSPQDVSNQPQHF. As DNA, the CDR3 is TGTGCCAGTAGTCCCCAAGACGTTAGCAATCAGCCCCAGCATTTT. The gene calls are TRBV19 and TRBJ1-5, with D hard to call. Trimming cost V 5 bases and J 0 bases, with 11 bases left between them. This CDR3 comprises 15 residues. CDR1 LNHDA and CDR2 SQIVND come from the germline V gene (reference sequence).

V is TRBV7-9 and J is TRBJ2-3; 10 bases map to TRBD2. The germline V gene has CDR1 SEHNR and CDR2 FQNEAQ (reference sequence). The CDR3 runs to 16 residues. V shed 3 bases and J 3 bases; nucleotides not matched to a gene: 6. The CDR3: CASSFLPSGRTDTQYF. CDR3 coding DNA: TGTGCCAGCAGCTTCCTGCCTAGCGGGAGAACAGATACGCAGTATTTT.

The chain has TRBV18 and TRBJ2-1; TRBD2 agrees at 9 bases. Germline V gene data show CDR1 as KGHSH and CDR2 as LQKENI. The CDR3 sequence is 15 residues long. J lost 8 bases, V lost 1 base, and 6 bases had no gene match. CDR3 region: CASSPLISGSHEQFF. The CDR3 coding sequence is TGTGCCAGCTCACCACTCATTAGCGGGAGCCATGAGCAGTTCTTC.

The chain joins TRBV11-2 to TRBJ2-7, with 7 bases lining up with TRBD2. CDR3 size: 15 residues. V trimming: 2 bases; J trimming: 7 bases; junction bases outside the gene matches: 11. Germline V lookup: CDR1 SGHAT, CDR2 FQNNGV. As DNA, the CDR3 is TGTGCCAGCAGCTTAAATAGCGGGTCGGTAGGGGAGCAGTACTTC. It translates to CASSLNSGSVGEQYF.

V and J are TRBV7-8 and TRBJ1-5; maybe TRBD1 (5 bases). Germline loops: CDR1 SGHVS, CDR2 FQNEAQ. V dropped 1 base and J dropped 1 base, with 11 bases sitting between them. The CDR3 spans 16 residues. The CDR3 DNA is TGTGCCAGCAGCTTAGGAGGGGTTATCAGCAATCAGCCCCAGCATTTT. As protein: CASSLGGVISNQPQHF. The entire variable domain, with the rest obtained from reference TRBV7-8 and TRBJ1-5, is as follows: GAGVSQSPRYKVAKRGQDVALRCDPISGHVSLFWYQQALGQGPEFLTYFQNEAQLDKSGLPSDRFFAERPEGSVSTLKIQRTQQEDSAVYLCASSLGGVISNQPQHFGDGTRLSIL.

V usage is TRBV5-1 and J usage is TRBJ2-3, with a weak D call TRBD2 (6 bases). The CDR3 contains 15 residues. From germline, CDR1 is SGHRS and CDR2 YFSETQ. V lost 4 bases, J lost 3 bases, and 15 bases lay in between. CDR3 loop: CASSAGLSGTDTQYF. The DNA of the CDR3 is TGCGCCAGCAGCGCGGGACTGTCGGGGACAGATACGCAGTATTTT. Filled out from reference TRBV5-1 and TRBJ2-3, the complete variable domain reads KAGVTQTPRYLIKTRGQQVTLSCSPISGHRSVSWYQQTPGQGLQFLFEYFSETQRNKGNFPGRFSGRQFSNSRSEMNVSTLELGDSALYLCASSAGLSGTDTQYFGPGTRLTVL.

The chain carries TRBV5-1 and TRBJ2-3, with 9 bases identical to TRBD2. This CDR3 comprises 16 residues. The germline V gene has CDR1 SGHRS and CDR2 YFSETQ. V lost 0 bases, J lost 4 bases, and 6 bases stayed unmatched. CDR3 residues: CASSLGAGGPADTQYF. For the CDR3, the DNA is TGCGCCAGCAGCTTGGGAGCGGGAGGCCCAGCAGATACGCAGTATTTT.

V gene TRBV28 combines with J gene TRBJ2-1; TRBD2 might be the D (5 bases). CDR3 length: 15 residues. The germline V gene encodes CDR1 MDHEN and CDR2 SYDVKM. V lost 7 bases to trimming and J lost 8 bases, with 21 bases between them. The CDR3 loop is CASNPSLTQADEQFF. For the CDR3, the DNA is TGTGCCAGCAATCCCTCCCTAACACAAGCGGATGAGCAGTTCTTC.

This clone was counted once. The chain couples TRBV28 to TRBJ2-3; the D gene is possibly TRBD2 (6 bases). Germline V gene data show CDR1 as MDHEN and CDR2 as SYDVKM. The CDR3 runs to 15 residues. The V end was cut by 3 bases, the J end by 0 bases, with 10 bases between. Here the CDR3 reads CASSFSGTSTDTQYF. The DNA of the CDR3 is TGTGCCAGCAGTTTTAGCGGTACTAGCACAGATACGCAGTATTTT.